A single sample is the source of the 20 T cell receptor beta chains below, sequenced in a study of regulatory T cells in long-lasting Graves disease. The time point: newly diagnosed GD, antithyroid drugs for less than 3 months. PBMCs were the source of the RNA used for TCR sequencing. CDR3 regions were amplified by Arm-PCR using iRepertoire HTBI primers to build TCR beta libraries. TCRdb reprocessed the multiplex PCR reads with MiXCR, giving one entry per CDR3 protein. The table includes over 500,000 distinct CDR3 sequences, roughly 16% detected once. These same data were also listed under a study on T cells in Graves' hyperthyroidism and ophthalmopathy.

The sample consisted of peripheral blood mononuclear cells (PBMCs), taken at new diagnosis, from a patient treated with antithyroid drugs. Every receptor here comes from a young woman with Graves disease.

This clonotype was seen ten or more times. The rearrangement uses TRBV29-1 and TRBJ2-1; weak D call: TRBD1 (5 bases). This CDR3 region has 14 residues. The V gene lost 1 base and the J gene lost 7 bases, with 14 bases spanning the gap. Germline V gene sequence: CDR1 SQVTM, CDR2 ANQGSEA. CDR3 bases: TGCAGCGTTGAAGGGACGCAGGGTAGGAATGAGCAGTTCTTC. It codes for CSVEGTQGRNEQFF.

V gene TRBV20-1 combines with J gene TRBJ1-1; 7 positions agree with TRBD1. CDR1 and CDR2 from the germline V gene are DFQATT and SNEGSKA (reference sequence). This CDR3 has 16 residues. CDR3 protein: CRLLPRDSIMNTEAFF. As DNA, the CDR3 is TGCAGGTTATTACCACGGGACAGCATAATGAACACTGAAGCTTTCTTT.

This clonotype showed up many times. The CDR3 nucleotides are TGTGCCAGCAGCGAATTCTCCGGGACGTCGGGCAATCAGCCCCAGCATTTT. Translating gives CASSEFSGTSGNQPQHF. The gene calls are TRBV11-2 and TRBJ1-5; weak D call: TRBD1 (5 bases). V dropped 5 bases and J dropped 2 bases, with 19 bases sitting between them. The CDR3 loop spans 17 amino acids. Germline V gene data show CDR1 as SGHAT and CDR2 as FQNNGV.

In its sample, this clonotype was seen many times. J is TRBJ2-7 and V is TRBV7-9, with D perhaps matching TRBD2 (5 bases). CDR1 SEHNR and CDR2 FQNEAQ come from the germline V gene (reference sequence). V shed 4 bases and J shed 6 bases, with 13 bases lying between them. The CDR3 covers 13 residues. The DNA of the CDR3 is TGTGCCAGCAGCTCCACGGGGTGGAGCGAGCAGTACTTC. It is translated as CASSSTGWSEQYF.

In this sample, this clonotype turned up many times. Sequence at one end of the junction differs from germline and may be a read error. CDR3 in amino acids: CASSLLVSQETQYF. The CDR3, as DNA: TGTGCCAGCAGCTTGTTGGTTTCTCAAGAGACCCAGTACTTC. The V and J genes are TRBV5-1 and TRBJ2-5; D call uncertain. CDR1 and CDR2 (germline): SGHRS, YFSETQ. CDR3 length: 14 amino acids.

This clonotype was found a few times. This chain links TRBV28 with TRBJ2-4; D not certain. The germline CDR1 and CDR2 sequences are MDHEN and SYDVKM. The CDR3 loop spans 15 amino acids. Trimming left V 0 bases short and J 5 bases short, with 11 bases between. In nucleotides, the CDR3 is TGTGCCAGCAGTTTATGGAGTGACGGTCAAAACATTCAGTACTTC. This gives the protein CASSLWSDGQNIQYF. The entire variable domain, with the rest obtained from reference TRBV28 and TRBJ2-4, is as follows: DVKVTQSSRYLVKRTGEKVFLECVQDMDHENMFWYRQDPGLGLRLIYFSYDVKMKEKGDIPEGYSVSREKKERFSLILESASTNQTSMYLCASSLWSDGQNIQYFGAGTRLSVL.

Notes on this clonotype: This may be a read error, as it is one base from a much larger clone. J is TRBJ1-5 and V is TRBV3-1; D remains unclear. CDR1 is LGHDT and CDR2 is YNNKEL in the germline V gene (reference sequence). V was trimmed by 4 bases and J by 4 bases, leaving 14 bases between them. The CDR3 is made up of 15 amino acids. Written as DNA, the CDR3 is TGTGCCAGCAGCCGAGCGGGCCCTATTAATCAGCCCCAGCATTTT. As protein: CASSRAGPINQPQHF.

The rearrangement uses TRBV9 and TRBJ2-6, with 12 bases lining up with TRBD1. Germline V gene lookup returns CDR1 SGDLS and CDR2 YYNGEE. V gave up 2 bases and J gave up 0 bases; unmatched junction bases: 3. The CDR3 sequence is 18 residues long. CDR3 protein: CASSVGTGGSSGANVLTF. The CDR3 DNA reads TGTGCCAGCAGCGTGGGGACAGGGGGCAGCTCTGGGGCCAACGTCCTGACTTTC.

Only a few counts were recorded for this clonotype. The V gene is TRBV27, the J gene TRBJ1-2; 11 bases agree with TRBD1. V lost 6 bases to trimming and J lost 6 bases; unmatched junction nucleotides: 9. Germline assignment: CDR1 MNHEY and CDR2 SMNVEV (reference sequence). The CDR3 is 15 residues long. The CDR3 is CASRYRDRGGDGYTF. CDR3 DNA: TGTGCCAGCAGATACCGGGACAGGGGGGGAGATGGCTACACCTTC.

This clonotype was found a few times. V and J are TRBV5-1 and TRBJ2-7; D remains ambiguous. V shed 0 bases and J shed 9 bases, with 13 bases lying between them. This CDR3 has 13 amino acids. The germline V gene encodes CDR1 SGHRS and CDR2 YFSETQ. CDR3 residues: CASSLEAPLGQYF. For the CDR3, the DNA is TGCGCCAGCAGCTTGGAGGCTCCCCTGGGGCAGTACTTC.

The table lists this clonotype with a few counts. This chain connects TRBV5-1 to TRBJ1-6; 7 bases fit TRBD1. V was clipped by 4 bases and J by 5 bases; unmatched bases: 3. Germline values: CDR1 SGHRS, CDR2 YFSETQ. The CDR3 sequence is 14 residues long. The CDR3 region is CASSSGQDNSPLHF. The CDR3 DNA is TGCGCCAGCAGCAGCGGACAGGATAATTCACCCCTCCACTTT.

The chain links TRBV18 to TRBJ1-1; D is perhaps TRBD1 (6 bases). V was shortened by 2 bases and J by 3 bases, with 13 bases between the two germline ends. Germline CDR1 and CDR2: KGHSH and LQKENI. The CDR3 runs 15 residues. The CDR3 is CASSPTDSYYTEAFF. DNA of the CDR3: TGTGCCAGCTCACCAACGGACAGCTACTACACTGAAGCTTTCTTT.

V usage is TRBV20-1 and J usage is TRBJ2-7, with TRBD2 matching 10 bases. The V gene's germline CDR1 is DFQATT and CDR2 SNEGSKA (reference sequence). Trimming cost V 4 bases and J 6 bases; bases outside gene matches: 9. This CDR3 is built from 14 residues. DNA of the CDR3: TGCAGTGCTAATACTCTAGCGGGAGAAAGCGAGCAGTACTTC. This sequence encodes CSANTLAGESEQYF.

V is TRBV19 and J is TRBJ1-1; 7 bases are shared with TRBD1. Germline V gene sequence: CDR1 LNHDA, CDR2 SQIVND (reference sequence). V shed 8 bases and J 1 base; nucleotides not matched to a gene: 4. The CDR3 is 13 amino acids. CDR3 loop: CASWDRPNTEAFF. The CDR3 DNA sequence: TGTGCCAGTTGGGACAGACCGAACACTGAAGCTTTCTTT.

This clonotype has at least ten counts. The chain combines TRBV10-1 with TRBJ2-1; D call uncertain. Trimming left V 6 bases short and J 9 bases short, with 18 bases between. Germline CDR1 reads WNHNN; CDR2 reads SYGVQD (reference sequence). The CDR3 contains 14 residues. CDR3 loop: CASSPRLVTGEQFF. The CDR3 coding sequence is TGCGCCAGCAGCCCGAGACTCGTAACGGGTGAGCAGTTCTTC.

The V call is TRBV20-1, the J call TRBJ1-1; D unclear. Germline values: CDR1 DFQATT, CDR2 SNEGSKA (reference sequence). With 6 bases removed from V and 3 bases from J, the gap between germline ends came to 11 bases. CDR3 length: 12 amino acids. The CDR3 sequence: CSAPDLDTEAFF. For the CDR3, the DNA is TGCAGTGCGCCGGACCTGGACACTGAAGCTTTCTTT.

V is TRBV19 and J is TRBJ1-3; the D is unclear. The CDR3 runs 13 residues. V dropped 7 bases and J dropped 3 bases, with 10 bases sitting between them. Per germline, CDR1 LNHDA and CDR2 SQIVND (reference sequence). The CDR3 loop reads CASTPGHGNTIYF. As DNA, the CDR3 is TGTGCCAGTACGCCCGGCCATGGAAACACCATATATTTT.

The chain links TRBV19 to TRBJ1-1; 9 bases line up with TRBD1. V gave up 4 bases and J gave up 1 base; unmatched junction bases: 4. Germline V gene lookup returns CDR1 LNHDA and CDR2 SQIVND (reference sequence). There are 15 residues in the CDR3. The CDR3 loop is CASSKPGQGNTEAFF. The CDR3, as DNA: TGTGCCAGTAGTAAGCCGGGACAGGGGAACACTGAAGCTTTCTTT.

The J gene is TRBJ2-1, the V gene TRBV6-1; 12 bases fit TRBD2. The CDR3 totals 16 residues. Per germline, CDR1 MNHNS and CDR2 SASEGT. With V trimmed by 2 bases and J by 3 bases, 2 bases remained unmatched. Here the CDR3 DNA reads TGTGCCAGCAGTGAACAGGGACTAGCGGGCTACAATGAGCAGTTCTTC. Translated: CASSEQGLAGYNEQFF.

The V gene is TRBV6-1, the J gene TRBJ1-4; tentative D call: TRBD1 (6 bases). Trimming pared 4 bases from V and 1 base from J, leaving 19 bases between. The CDR3 extends over 18 amino acids. Germline V CDR1 and CDR2: MNHNS, SASEGT. CDR3 nucleotides: TGTGCCAGCAGTGTCGTAGGGACGGGGGCAGGAACTAATGAAAAACTGTTTTTT. This encodes CASSVVGTGAGTNEKLFF.